This T cell receptor beta chain was profiled in a study of T cells in Graves' hyperthyroidism and ophthalmopathy. Whole-study results and caveats: Ophthalmopathy stood apart from stable hyperthyroidism in a 13 V-J model. The majority of expanded thyroid clonotypes above 0.001 also appeared in blood.

The blood sample was taken at first hyperthyroidism diagnosis, before any ophthalmopathy symptoms. Trimming removed 4 bases from V and 2 bases from J, with 8 bases in between. CDR3 length equals 13 residues. Germline V CDR1 and CDR2: LNHDA, SQIVND (reference sequence). On this clonotype: Its antigen is not known.

Amplification targeted TCR beta CDR3 regions from RNA transcripts. When the TCR CDR3 underwent first-round RT-PCR, the HTBI primer set was used. One entry per CDR3 protein, called by TCRdb with MiXCR from the multiplex PCR reads. The sample shows approximately 260,000 distinct CDR3 sequences, 15% of them seen only once. The material sequenced was blood. The rearrangement links TRBV19 to TRBJ1-1, with D uncertain. This sequence originates from a woman in her fifties or sixties with Graves' hyperthyroidism that later progressed to Graves' ophthalmopathy. This CDR3 is CASSRARNTEAFF. CDR3 DNA sequence: TGTGCCAGTAGTAGGGCAAGAAACACTGAAGCTTTCTTT.